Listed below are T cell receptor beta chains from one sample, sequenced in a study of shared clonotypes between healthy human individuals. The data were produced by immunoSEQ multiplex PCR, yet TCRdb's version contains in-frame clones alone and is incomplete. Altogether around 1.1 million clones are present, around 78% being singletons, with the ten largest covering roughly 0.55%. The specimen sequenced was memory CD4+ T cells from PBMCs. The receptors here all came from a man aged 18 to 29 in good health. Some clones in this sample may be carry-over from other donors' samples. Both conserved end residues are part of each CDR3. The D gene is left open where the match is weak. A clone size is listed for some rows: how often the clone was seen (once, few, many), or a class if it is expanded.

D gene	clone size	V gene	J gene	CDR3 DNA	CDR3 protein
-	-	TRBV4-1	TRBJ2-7	TGCGCCAGCAGCCCGGGCGGCTACGAGCAGTACTTC	CASSPGGYEQYF
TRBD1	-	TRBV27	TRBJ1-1	TGTGCCAGCAGTTTATCGTGGAACAGGGGTGCTGAAGCTTTCTTT	CASSLSWNRGAEAFF
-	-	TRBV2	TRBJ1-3	TGTGCCAGCAGCTTAAACCAGGCGATTGGAAACACCATATATTTT	CASSLNQAIGNTIYF
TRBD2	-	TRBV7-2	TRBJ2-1	TGTGCCAGCAGCACGCTAGCGGGAGGGTCGGGGGAGCAGTTCTTC	CASSTLAGGSGEQFF
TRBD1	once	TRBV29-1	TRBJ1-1	TGCAGCGCCCGAACGGACAGGACTGAAGCTTTCTTT	CSARTDRTEAFF
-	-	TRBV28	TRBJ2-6	TGTGCCAGCAGTCGACTCCAGGAGGGGGCCAACGTCCTGACTTTC	CASSRLQEGANVLTF
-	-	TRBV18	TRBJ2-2	TGTGCCAGCTCACCCGCCGGGGAGCTGTTTTTT	CASSPAGELFF
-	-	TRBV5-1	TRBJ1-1	TGCGCCAGCAGCTTGGGCGGGCTGGACACTGAAGCTTTCTTT	CASSLGGLDTEAFF
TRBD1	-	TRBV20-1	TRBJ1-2	TGCAGTGCTAGAGATCGACAGGGGAACACCTTC	CSARDRQGNTF
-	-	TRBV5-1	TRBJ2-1	TGCGCCAGCAGGAAGACACCGGGACTCATTTACAATGAGCAGTTCTTC	CASRKTPGLIYNEQFF
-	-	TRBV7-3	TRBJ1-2	TGTGCCAGCAGCCCATCGCCTTTCGGTAATCGCTACGGCTACACCTTC	CASSPSPFGNRYGYTF
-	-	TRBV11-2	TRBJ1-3	TGTGCCAGCAGCGGCGGGACGAGGGGGTTATATGGCACCATATATTTT	CASSGGTRGLYGTIYF
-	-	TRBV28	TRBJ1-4	TGTGCCAGCAGTCCCCCAGGGGAAGAAAAACTGTTTTTT	CASSPPGEEKLFF
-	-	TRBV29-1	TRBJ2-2	TGCAGCGTTTCCGGGGCGGCCGGGGAGCTGTTTTTT	CSVSGAAGELFF
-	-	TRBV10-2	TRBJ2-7	TGCGCCAGCAGTGGACAGTCCTACGAGCAGTACTTC	CASSGQSYEQYF
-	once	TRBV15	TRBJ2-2	TGTGCCACCAGCAGAGATTTAGGGGGTTTTGGGGAGCTGTTTTTT	CATSRDLGGFGELFF
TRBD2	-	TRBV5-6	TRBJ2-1	TGTGCCAGCAGCTCCCTCGGGACTAGCGCCTACAATGAGCAGTTCTTC	CASSSLGTSAYNEQFF
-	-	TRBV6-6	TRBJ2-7	TGTGCCAGCGGGGCGGGATCCTACGAGCAGTACTTC	CASGAGSYEQYF
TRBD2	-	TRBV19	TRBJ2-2	TGTGCCAGTAGTGCGCCCTCGGGACTAGCGGGAGGAGGGACCGGGGAGCTGTTTTTT	CASSAPSGLAGGGTGELFF
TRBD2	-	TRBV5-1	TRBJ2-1	TGCGCCAGCAGCTTGGTGTCTAGCGGGAGGTCTAATGAGCAGTTCTTC	CASSLVSSGRSNEQFF
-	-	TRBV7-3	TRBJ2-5	TGTGCCAGCAGCCCCACCCCGAGCATGGAGACCCAGTACTTC	CASSPTPSMETQYF
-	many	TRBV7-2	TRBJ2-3	TGTGCCAGCAGCTTAACCCCATCGACAGATACGCAGTATTTT	CASSLTPSTDTQYF
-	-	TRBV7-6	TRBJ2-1	TGTGCCAGCAGCTTGGACCCTAGCAGCGATGAGCAGTTCTTC	CASSLDPSSDEQFF
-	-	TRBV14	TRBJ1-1	TGTGCCAGCAGCCCCAGGCGAGTCCCGAACACTGAAGCTTTCTTT	CASSPRRVPNTEAFF
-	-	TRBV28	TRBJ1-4	TGTGCCACCGACGGGGGGCCCAATGAAAAACTGTTTTTT	CATDGGPNEKLFF
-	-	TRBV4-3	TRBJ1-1	TGCGCCAGCAGCCGAACAACAGGGTCGGACACTGAAGCTTTCTTT	CASSRTTGSDTEAFF
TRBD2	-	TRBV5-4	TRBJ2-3	TGTGCCACCTCACTGGGAGCTAGCGGGAGTTACACAGATACGCAGTATTTT	CATSLGASGSYTDTQYF
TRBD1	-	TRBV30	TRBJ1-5	TGTGCCTGGGGTTCGCCGGGACAGCACAATCAGCCCCAGCATTTT	CAWGSPGQHNQPQHF
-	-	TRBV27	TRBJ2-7	TGTGCCAGCAGAGACCCCATGGGGGGCTCCTACGAGCAGTACTTC	CASRDPMGGSYEQYF
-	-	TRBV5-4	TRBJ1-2	TGTGCCAGCAGTTACGAGACAGGAGATGGCTACACCTTC	CASSYETGDGYTF
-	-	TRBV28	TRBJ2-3	TGTGCCACACACCCCGGCGTTAGCACAGATACGCAGTATTTT	CATHPGVSTDTQYF
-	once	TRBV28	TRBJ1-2	TGTGCCAGCAGCAAAACTCCCGTACGGGGAGGGGGGCAGGGCTACACCTTC	CASSKTPVRGGGQGYTF
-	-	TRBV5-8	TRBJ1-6	TGTGCCAGCAGCTGGCGGGGTAGAAATTCACCCCTCCACTTT	CASSWRGRNSPLHF
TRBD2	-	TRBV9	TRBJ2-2	TGTGCCAGCAGCGACCGACTAGCGGGAGCCGGGGAGCTGTTTTTT	CASSDRLAGAGELFF
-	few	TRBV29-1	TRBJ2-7	TGCAGCGTTGGGGAAGGCACCCCCTACGAGCAGTACTTC	CSVGEGTPYEQYF
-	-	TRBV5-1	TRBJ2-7	TGCGCCAGCAGCTTGGGAGGTCCGACGGGTATTACCTACGAGCAGTACTTC	CASSLGGPTGITYEQYF
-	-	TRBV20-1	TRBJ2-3	TGCAGTGCAGGGTGGGATACGCAGTATTTT	CSAGWDTQYF
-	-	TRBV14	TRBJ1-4	TGTGCCAGCAGCCCTGAGTTAGGAGGAGATGAAAAACTGTTTTTT	CASSPELGGDEKLFF
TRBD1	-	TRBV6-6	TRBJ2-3	TGTGCCAGCAGTTACCCAACAGGGGCCCCAGATACGCAGTATTTT	CASSYPTGAPDTQYF
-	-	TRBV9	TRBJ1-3	TGTGCCAGCAGCGTCCGGTCGTTGGAGGACACCATATATTTT	CASSVRSLEDTIYF
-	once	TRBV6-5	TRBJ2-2	TGTGCCAGCAGTTACAGGGGTTACACCGGGGAGCTGTTTTTT	CASSYRGYTGELFF
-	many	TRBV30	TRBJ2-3	TGTGCCTGGAGTGTAACAAATACGCAGTATTTT	CAWSVTNTQYF
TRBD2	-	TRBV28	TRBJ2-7	TGTGCCAGCAGTTTGGGCAGGGAGGGCTCCTACGAGCAGTACTTC	CASSLGREGSYEQYF
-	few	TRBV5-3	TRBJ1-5	TGTGCCAGAAGCTTCGGTAGCAATCAGCCCCAGCATTTT	CARSFGSNQPQHF